One and the same sample provided the 21 T cell receptor beta chains below, sequenced in a study of early T cells in non-severe SARS-CoV-2 infection. TCRdb independently ran MiXCR on the 5' RACE reads; one entry per CDR3 protein. The table has fewer than 35,000 distinct CDR3 sequences, more than 4.5% seen once. Sample: whole blood. All receptors come from an adult who was a healthcare worker with PCR-confirmed SARS-CoV-2 infection or an uninfected control (not recorded which).

This clonotype has a count of ten or more. J is TRBJ2-3 and V is TRBV7-2; 9 bases are a match to TRBD1. There are 14 residues in the CDR3. Germline assignment: CDR1 SGHTA and CDR2 FQGNSA. The J segment lost 5 bases and the V segment lost 4 bases, leaving 4 bases of the junction unmatched. The CDR3 nucleotides read TGTGCCAGCAGCTCACAGGGGGCTGGAGATACGCAGTATTTT. This codes for CASSSQGAGDTQYF.

Details on this clonotype: A read error may explain this, as a much larger clone is one base away. V is TRBV20-1 and J is TRBJ2-7, with 9 bases that match TRBD2. The germline gives CDR1 DFQATT, CDR2 SNEGSKA (reference sequence). V shed 2 bases, J shed 6 bases, and the junction held 8 bases outside the gene matches. The CDR3 has 14 residues. CDR3 amino acids: CSARSGASGTEQYF. In nucleotides, the CDR3 is TGCAGTGCTAGATCAGGGGCTAGCGGGACCGAGCAGTACTTC.

V is TRBV7-3 and J is TRBJ1-1; D possibly corresponds to TRBD1 (6 bases). Trimming removed 5 bases at V and 4 bases at J, with 11 bases between. Germline V gives CDR1 SGHTA, CDR2 FQGTGA. The CDR3 sequence is 13 residues long. In DNA form, the CDR3 reads TGTGCCAGCAGCCACAGGGACGGCACTGAAGCTTTCTTT. It yields the protein CASSHRDGTEAFF. Based on the CDR3 plus reference TRBV7-3 and TRBJ1-1, the full variable domain is GAGVSQTPSNKVTEKGKYVELRCDPISGHTALYWYRQSLGQGPEFLIYFQGTGAADDSGLPNDRFFAVRPEGSVSTLKIQRTERGDSAVYLCASSHRDGTEAFFGQGTRLTVV.

V is TRBV28 and J is TRBJ1-2, with 7 bases lining up with TRBD1. Germline loops: CDR1 MDHEN, CDR2 SYDVKM. J was trimmed by 1 base and V by 4 bases; bases with no gene match: 6. The CDR3 extends over 15 amino acids. In DNA form, the CDR3 reads TGTGCCAGCAGTTCCGGGACAGCTATTAACTATGGCTACACCTTC. Encoded protein: CASSSGTAINYGYTF.

This clonotype occurred many times. The rearrangement links TRBV12-3 or TRBV12-4 to TRBJ2-6, with a weak D call TRBD2 (7 bases). The germline V and J ends were trimmed by 1 base and 3 bases, with 10 bases remaining between them. CDR3 length: 16 residues. DNA for the CDR3: TGTGCCAGCAGTTTAGTCGGGGGGCTTGGGGCCAACGTCCTGACTTTC. It encodes CASSLVGGLGANVLTF.

This clonotype was detected ten times or more. The chain combines TRBV4-3 with TRBJ2-3; D possibly corresponds to TRBD1 (5 bases). The V gene's germline CDR1 is LGHNA and CDR2 YSLEER. Between the trimmed V and J ends, which lost 1 base and 1 base, there was a span of 18 bases. This CDR3 has 18 amino acids. The CDR3 DNA follows: TGCGCCAGCAGCCAAGGACGCAGGGTGGCGGTGGGCACAGATACGCAGTATTTT. It specifies CASSQGRRVAVGTDTQYF.

The chain couples TRBV7-2 to TRBJ2-1; TRBD2 matches at 10 bases. This CDR3 comprises 16 residues. V lost 1 base to trimming and J lost 6 bases; unmatched junction nucleotides: 6. CDR1 is SGHTA and CDR2 is FQGNSA in the germline V gene. CDR3: CASSLGPSGSGNEQFF. CDR3 DNA: TGTGCCAGCAGCTTAGGTCCTAGCGGGAGCGGCAATGAGCAGTTCTTC. The full variable domain, rest sourced from reference TRBV7-2 and TRBJ2-1, is GAGVSQSPSNKVTEKGKDVELRCDPISGHTALYWYRQSLGQGLEFLIYFQGNSAPDKSGLPSDRFSAERTGGSVSTLTIQRTQQEDSAVYLCASSLGPSGSGNEQFFGPGTRLTVL.

This clonotype was counted ten times or more. This chain connects TRBV12-3 or TRBV12-4 to TRBJ1-1; 12 nucleotides line up with TRBD1. This CDR3 contains 15 residues. The V and J ends lost 5 bases and 7 bases, in that order; junction bases with no gene match: 8. The CDR3 DNA is TGTGCCAGCAGTCCGGGGGGACAGGGGGCGGGTGAAGCTTTCTTT. Translating gives CASSPGGQGAGEAFF.

This clonotype was recorded once. The rearrangement uses TRBV11-2 and TRBJ1-1; no firm D call. V was shortened by 5 bases and J by 5 bases, with 15 bases between the two germline ends. Germline lookup yields CDR1 SGHAT and CDR2 FQNNGV. The CDR3 is 14 amino acids. CDR3 in amino acids: CASSPTNRGTEAFF. In nucleotides, the CDR3 is TGTGCCAGCAGCCCAACCAACCGAGGGACTGAAGCTTTCTTT.

This clonotype was found once. A much larger clone lies one base from this, so it may be a read error. The chain uses TRBV10-3 and TRBJ1-3; weak D call: TRBD1 (6 bases). Germline CDR1 is ENHRY and CDR2 is SYGVKD. The CDR3 length is 15 residues. CDR3 protein: CAISPLTGFGNTMYF. The CDR3 bases are TGTGCCATCAGTCCACTAACAGGGTTTGGAAACACCATGTATTTT.

This clonotype was detected ten times or more. The gene calls are TRBV20-1 and TRBJ2-5, with D unresolved. This CDR3 region has 13 residues. Trimming stripped 0 bases from V and 2 bases from J, with 7 bases between. The V gene's germline CDR1 is DFQATT and CDR2 SNEGSKA (reference sequence). As DNA, the CDR3 is TGCAGTGCTAGAGATTGGCGACAAGAGACCCAGTACTTC. Its translation is CSARDWRQETQYF.

In its sample, this clonotype was seen many times. The chain employs TRBV9 and TRBJ1-1, with 8 bases aligning to TRBD1. Germline lookup yields CDR1 SGDLS and CDR2 YYNGEE. J gave up 5 bases and V 4 bases, and 19 bases lay outside the gene matches. The CDR3 has 18 residues. The CDR3 sequence: CASSPRHRDRNVQTEAFF. The CDR3 coding sequence is TGTGCCAGCAGCCCACGACACCGGGACAGGAACGTACAAACTGAAGCTTTCTTT. Complete variable domain (other parts from reference TRBV9 and TRBJ1-1): DSGVTQTPKHLITATGQRVTLRCSPRSGDLSVYWYQQSLDQGLQFLIQYYNGEERAKGNILERFSAQQFPDLHSELNLSSLELGDSALYFCASSPRHRDRNVQTEAFFGQGTRLTVV.

V is TRBV7-2 and J is TRBJ2-7, with D hard to call. V shed 5 bases and J shed 1 base, with 12 bases lying between them. The germline V gene encodes CDR1 SGHTA and CDR2 FQGNSA. The CDR3 has 14 amino acids. The CDR3 sequence: CASSEDLASYEQYF. The CDR3 bases are TGTGCCAGCAGCGAGGACCTCGCTTCCTACGAGCAGTACTTC.

This clonotype is medium-sized. The CDR3 coding sequence is TGTGCCAGTAGTTTGAGACAGTCTTACTCTGGGGCCAACGTCCTGACTTTC. This gives the protein CASSLRQSYSGANVLTF. The rearrangement uses TRBV19 and TRBJ2-6; tentatively, D is TRBD1 (5 bases). Germline CDR1 and CDR2: LNHDA and SQIVND (reference sequence). V was pared by 5 bases and J by 0 bases, with 14 bases between. The CDR3 consists of 17 residues.

CDR3: CASSPRGRGKLFF. The CDR3 bases are TGTGCCAGCAGTCCCCGGGGTCGGGGAAAACTGTTTTTT. The J gene is TRBJ1-4, the V gene TRBV12-3 or TRBV12-4; no reliable D call. The CDR3 has 13 amino acids. The V gene lost 5 bases and the J gene lost 10 bases, with 14 bases spanning the gap.

At least ten counts were recorded for this clonotype. V is TRBV20-1 and J is TRBJ1-2; D unclear. Germline V CDR1 and CDR2: DFQATT, SNEGSKA (reference sequence). V lost 0 bases, J lost 5 bases, and 16 bases lay in between. CDR3 length equals 15 residues. As DNA, the CDR3 is TGCAGTGCTAGAGATCAAGGACGGACTAGATATGGCTACACCTTC. Translating gives CSARDQGRTRYGYTF.

This clonotype has ten or more counts. The chain has TRBV4-3 and TRBJ2-4; 10 bases agree with TRBD2. After removal of 2 bases from V and 11 bases from J, the junction contained 3 bases not matched to a gene. Germline CDR1 reads LGHNA; CDR2 reads YSLEER. The CDR3 sequence is 13 residues long. The CDR3 region is CASSQQREGFQYF. The CDR3 nucleotides are TGCGCCAGCAGCCAACAGCGGGAGGGCTTTCAGTACTTC.

The chain couples TRBV7-6 to TRBJ1-3; D gene unclear. CDR3 length: 12 residues. CDR1 is SGHVS, CDR2 FNYEAQ, per germline. Trimming cost V 2 bases and J 4 bases, with 3 bases left between them. CDR3 nucleotide sequence: TGTGCCAGCAGCTTATCAGGAAACACCATATATTTT. Translating gives CASSLSGNTIYF. The full variable domain, completed using reference TRBV7-6 and TRBJ1-3, is GAGVSQSPRYKVTKRGQDVALRCDPISGHVSLYWYRQALGQGPEFLTYFNYEAQQDKSGLPNDRFSAERPEGSISTLTIQRTEQRDSAMYRCASSLSGNTIYFGEGSWLTVV.

This clonotype was observed at least ten times. The rearrangement uses TRBV5-1 and TRBJ2-1; 7 bases agree with TRBD2. V was clipped by 0 bases and J by 1 base; unmatched bases: 4. Germline-derived CDR1 and CDR2 are SGHRS and YFSETQ. The CDR3 has 16 residues. The chain's CDR3 is CASSLGEGISYNEQFF. CDR3 nucleotides: TGCGCCAGCAGCTTGGGGGAGGGGATTTCCTACAATGAGCAGTTCTTC.

This clonotype came up a few times. CDR3 region: CASSLEGLNTGELFF. The CDR3 nucleotides are TGTGCCAGCAGCTTGGAAGGACTCAACACCGGGGAGCTGTTTTTT. The chain employs TRBV5-4 and TRBJ2-2, with a weak D call TRBD2 (5 bases). Trimming removed 0 bases from V and 2 bases from J, with 8 bases in between. Germline CDR1 reads SGHNT; CDR2 reads YYREEE (reference sequence). The CDR3 spans 15 residues. Looking up the rest from reference TRBV5-4 and TRBJ2-2 gives the full variable domain: ETGVTQSPTHLIKTRGQQVTLRCSSQSGHNTVSWYQQALGQGPQFIFQYYREEENGRGNFPPRFSGLQFPNYSSELNVNALELDDSALYLCASSLEGLNTGELFFGEGSRLTVL.

The table lists this clonotype with a count of one. Being one base from a much bigger clone, this may be a read error. The V gene is TRBV5-1, the J gene TRBJ2-7, with D hard to call. The germline gives CDR1 SGHRS, CDR2 YFSETQ. V lost 2 bases and J 3 bases, leaving 9 bases between the germline ends. The CDR3 length is 13 residues. The CDR3 spells CASSFDGYYEQYF. The CDR3 region has the DNA TGCGCCAGCAGCTTCGACGGGTACTACGAGCAGTACTTC.